One and the same sample provided the 25 T cell receptor beta chains below, sequenced in a study of shared clonotypes between healthy human individuals. Produced via immunoSEQ multiplex PCR; TCRdb's table is partial and in-frame only. The data hold 1.6 million or so clones, with around 98.5% observed a single time. What was sequenced was naive CD4+ T cells sorted from blood. Subset described: CD45RA+ positively selected. These receptors were collected from a man aged 25 to 40 in good health.

V gene TRBV28 combines with J gene TRBJ2-7; 8 bases agree with TRBD2. This CDR3 contains 12 residues. Germline V gene data show CDR1 as MDHEN and CDR2 as SYDVKM. V shed 2 bases, J shed 10 bases, and the junction held 4 bases outside the gene matches. CDR3 DNA sequence: TGTGCCAGCAGTTTAAACGGGAGGGATCAGTACTTC. Amino acids: CASSLNGRDQYF.

V usage is TRBV30 and J usage is TRBJ2-5, with TRBD1 matching 9 bases. This CDR3 comprises 15 residues. V was clipped by 2 bases and J by 0 bases; unmatched bases: 4. Germline CDR1 reads GTSNPN; CDR2 reads SVGIG (reference sequence). The CDR3 coding sequence is TGTGCCTGGAGTACAGGGACAGGGAACCAAGAGACCCAGTACTTC. Translation gives CAWSTGTGNQETQYF.

The rearrangement joins TRBV5-4 to TRBJ2-2, with D unresolved. Germline V gene lookup returns CDR1 SGHNT and CDR2 YYREEE (reference sequence). V was shortened by 7 bases and J by 1 base, with 8 bases between the two germline ends. The CDR3 extends over 13 amino acids. The CDR3 region has the DNA TGTGCCAGCTTCGGCAGGAACACCGGGGAGCTGTTTTTT. This translates into CASFGRNTGELFF.

V is TRBV27 and J is TRBJ2-2, with 8 positions matching TRBD1. J lost 4 bases, V lost 0 bases, and 1 base had no gene match. The germline V gene encodes CDR1 MNHEY and CDR2 SMNVEV (reference sequence). There are 15 residues in the CDR3. The CDR3 loop reads CASSLSTGGTGELFF. Here the CDR3 DNA reads TGTGCCAGCAGTTTATCAACAGGGGGCACCGGGGAGCTGTTTTTT.

The J gene is TRBJ2-7, the V gene TRBV4-2, with D tentatively TRBD1 (6 bases). CDR1 and CDR2 from the germline V gene are LGHNA and YNFKEQ. The V end was cut by 0 bases, the J end by 0 bases, with 15 bases between. The CDR3 runs 17 residues. The CDR3 spells CASSQEFAQGSSYEQYF. CDR3 sequence (DNA): TGTGCCAGCAGCCAAGAGTTTGCCCAGGGGAGCTCCTACGAGCAGTACTTC.

The CDR3 here is CASSPGTGLEETQYF. CDR3 DNA: TGTGCCAGCTCACCGGGGACAGGGTTGGAAGAGACCCAGTACTTC. V usage is TRBV18 and J usage is TRBJ2-5, with 9 bases identical to TRBD1. This CDR3 is built from 15 residues. V gave up 3 bases and J gave up 3 bases; unmatched junction bases: 5. CDR1 is KGHSH, CDR2 LQKENI, per germline. The full variable domain, in which reference TRBV18 and TRBJ2-5 provide the parts outside the CDR3, is NAGVMQNPRHLVRRRGQEARLRCSPMKGHSHVYWYRQLPEEGLKFMVYLQKENIIDESGMPKERFSAEFPKEGPSILRIQQVVRGDSAAYFCASSPGTGLEETQYFGPGTRLLVL.

V gene TRBV7-5 combines with J gene TRBJ2-7; the D call in the table, TRBD1, was not verified against the DNA. TRBV7-5 is given as a pseudogene. This CDR3 contains 16 residues. The CDR3 coding sequence is TGTGTCAGAAGCCAGACAACAGGGGGCAGAGTTGACGAGCAGTACTTC. Translation gives CVRSQTTGGRVDEQYF.

The rearrangement uses TRBV5-1 and TRBJ2-3; 9 bases agree with TRBD2. The V segment lost 0 bases and the J segment 4 bases; nucleotides outside the gene matches: 9. Germline V gene data show CDR1 as SGHRS and CDR2 as YFSETQ. CDR3 size: 17 residues. The CDR3 nucleotides are TGCGCCAGCAGCTTGGAGGGTAGCGGGAGTGGTCCAGATACGCAGTATTTT. Its protein is CASSLEGSGSGPDTQYF.

The chain links TRBV5-1 to TRBJ2-7, with TRBD1 matching 7 bases. The germline V gene has CDR1 SGHRS and CDR2 YFSETQ. With 3 bases clipped from V and 10 bases from J, the junction kept 10 bases outside the gene matches. The CDR3 loop spans 13 amino acids. The CDR3 region has the DNA TGCGCCAGCAGCTCCGTCGGGACAGAAAGCCAGTACTTC. It specifies CASSSVGTESQYF.

V gene TRBV7-3 combines with J gene TRBJ2-4; no firm D call. Trimming left V 8 bases short and J 0 bases short, with 11 bases between. CDR1 and CDR2 (germline): SGHTA, FQGTGA. This CDR3 has 14 amino acids. The CDR3 sequence: CASVPHLAKNIQYF. The CDR3 DNA follows: TGTGCCAGCGTCCCACACCTAGCCAAAAACATTCAGTACTTC. The variable domain in full, completed from reference TRBV7-3 and TRBJ2-4, reads GAGVSQTPSNKVTEKGKYVELRCDPISGHTALYWYRQSLGQGPEFLIYFQGTGAADDSGLPNDRFFAVRPEGSVSTLKIQRTERGDSAVYLCASVPHLAKNIQYFGAGTRLSVL.

The V call is TRBV19, the J call TRBJ1-4; perhaps TRBD1 as D (6 bases). The CDR3 is made up of 16 amino acids. The V end was cut by 3 bases, the J end by 0 bases, with 11 bases between. Germline values: CDR1 LNHDA, CDR2 SQIVND (reference sequence). In nucleotides, the CDR3 is TGTGCCAGTAGTATGCCAGGGGAAACAACTAATGAAAAACTGTTTTTT. Translated, it gives CASSMPGETTNEKLFF.

J is TRBJ2-1 and V is TRBV14; TRBD1 might be the D (6 bases). Trimming stripped 0 bases from V and 0 bases from J, with 18 bases between. The CDR3 runs 19 residues. CDR1 is SGHDN and CDR2 is FVKESK in the germline V gene. The CDR3 reads CASSQDWGAGVFSYNEQFF. CDR3 bases: TGTGCCAGCAGCCAAGATTGGGGAGCAGGGGTTTTCTCCTACAATGAGCAGTTCTTC.

This clone has a single count. This chain connects TRBV5-4 to TRBJ2-6, with D perhaps TRBD1 (5 bases). Trimming shortened V by 5 bases and J by 0 bases, and 6 bases separated the two germline ends. Germline CDR1 SGHNT, CDR2 YYREEE (reference sequence). This CDR3 region has 14 residues. The CDR3 is CASRGHSGANVLTF. The CDR3 DNA reads TGTGCCAGCAGAGGACACTCTGGGGCCAACGTCCTGACTTTC.

The V call is TRBV7-2, the J call TRBJ2-7, with D possibly being TRBD1 (5 bases). CDR1 SGHTA and CDR2 FQGNSA come from the germline V gene. The CDR3 runs to 15 residues. Trimming stripped 5 bases from V and 0 bases from J, with 14 bases between. The CDR3 nucleotides are TGTGCCAGCAGCCCCAGCAGGGTTAGCTCCTACGAGCAGTACTTC. Translating gives CASSPSRVSSYEQYF.

The J gene is TRBJ2-6, the V gene TRBV5-4, with D perhaps TRBD1 or TRBD2 (7 bases each). The V and J ends lost 0 bases and 4 bases respectively, with 11 bases between them. CDR1 SGHNT and CDR2 YYREEE come from the germline V gene (reference sequence). The CDR3 consists of 16 residues. This CDR3 reads CASSLGQGGGANVLTF. In nucleotides, the CDR3 is TGTGCCAGCAGCTTGGGACAGGGAGGGGGGGCCAACGTCCTGACTTTC.

This clone was counted a single time. The chain links TRBV29-1 to TRBJ2-4; 7 positions agree with TRBD2. CDR3 length: 13 amino acids. V shed 4 bases and J 5 bases; nucleotides not matched to a gene: 5. Germline loops: CDR1 SQVTM, CDR2 ANQGSEA. The chain's CDR3 is CSVAEAGENIQYF. DNA of the CDR3: TGCAGCGTTGCAGAGGCGGGAGAAAACATTCAGTACTTC. Full variable domain (outside the CDR3, taken from reference TRBV29-1 and TRBJ2-4): SAVISQKPSRDICQRGTSLTIQCQVDSQVTMMFWYRQQPGQSLTLIATANQGSEATYESGFVIDKFPISRPNLTFSTLTVSNMSPEDSSIYLCSVAEAGENIQYFGAGTRLSVL.

The gene calls are TRBV5-1 and TRBJ2-7; 10 nucleotides line up with TRBD1. This CDR3 has 16 amino acids. The germline V gene encodes CDR1 SGHRS and CDR2 YFSETQ. V shed 0 bases, J shed 2 bases, and the junction held 5 bases outside the gene matches. The CDR3 DNA is TGCGCCAGCAGCTTGGGTGTTGGGACAGGGGCCTACGAGCAGTACTTC. Translated, it gives CASSLGVGTGAYEQYF.

The V and J genes are TRBV5-1 and TRBJ2-7; TRBD2 aligns across 14 bases. V shed 2 bases and J 6 bases; nucleotides not matched to a gene: 7. The germline V gene encodes CDR1 SGHRS and CDR2 YFSETQ. CDR3 length: 16 amino acids. CDR3 sequence: CASSLGTSGSTSEQYF. In DNA form, the CDR3 reads TGCGCCAGCAGCTTAGGGACTAGCGGGAGTACGAGCGAGCAGTACTTC.

V gene TRBV6-1 combines with J gene TRBJ1-5; D unresolved. This CDR3 spans 13 amino acids. Between the trimmed V and J ends, which lost 3 bases and 7 bases, there was a span of 10 bases. Germline loops: CDR1 MNHNS, CDR2 SASEGT. CDR3 DNA: TGTGCCAGCAGTGAGGTCGGATTGCAGCCCCAGCATTTT. It translates to CASSEVGLQPQHF.

This chain connects TRBV10-3 to TRBJ2-1; D remains ambiguous. This CDR3 has 16 residues. Germline V gene lookup returns CDR1 ENHRY and CDR2 SYGVKD. Trimming pared 4 bases from V and 0 bases from J, leaving 13 bases between. The CDR3 spells CAISVSRENSYNEQFF. The CDR3 DNA is TGTGCCATCAGTGTCTCGCGAGAGAACTCCTACAATGAGCAGTTCTTC.

The gene calls are TRBV18 and TRBJ2-7; TRBD2 is a possible D gene (6 bases). The CDR3 has 14 amino acids. Germline loops: CDR1 KGHSH, CDR2 LQKENI. V dropped 5 bases and J dropped 2 bases, with 13 bases sitting between them. The CDR3, as DNA: TGTGCCAGCTCATCCGGGACTGTAACCTACGAGCAGTACTTC. It specifies CASSSGTVTYEQYF.

The V and J genes are TRBV4-3 and TRBJ2-3, with 9 bases lining up with TRBD1. This CDR3 region has 17 residues. Germline V CDR1 and CDR2: LGHNA, YSLEER. V was pared by 1 base and J by 2 bases, with 7 bases of the junction left unmatched. This CDR3 is CASSQGLGQGLTDTQYF. CDR3 bases: TGCGCCAGCAGCCAAGGATTGGGACAGGGCCTCACAGATACGCAGTATTTT.

This chain connects TRBV7-2 to TRBJ1-4; D is ambiguous. The ends were cut back, 2 bases at V and 6 bases at J, with 13 bases in the middle. This CDR3 is built from 15 residues. The germline CDR1 and CDR2 sequences are SGHTA and FQGNSA. For the CDR3, the DNA is TGTGCCAGCAGCTTAATCGGGGATAGATATGAAAAACTGTTTTTT. Translated: CASSLIGDRYEKLFF.

V usage is TRBV5-8 and J usage is TRBJ2-1; TRBD1 matches 12 bases. The CDR3 sequence is 16 residues long. The J segment lost 9 bases and the V segment lost 4 bases, leaving 11 bases of the junction unmatched. Germline values: CDR1 SGHTS, CDR2 YDEGEE. CDR3 nucleotide sequence: TGTGCCAGCAGCCGTCCGGGGGACAGGGGGCAGGGTGAGCAGTTCTTC. Residues: CASSRPGDRGQGEQFF.

The J gene is TRBJ1-1, the V gene TRBV20-1; a possible D gene is TRBD1 (5 bases). V was shortened by 5 bases and J by 6 bases, with 10 bases between the two germline ends. Germline values: CDR1 DFQATT, CDR2 SNEGSKA (reference sequence). The CDR3 runs to 11 residues. The CDR3 DNA reads as TGCAGTGCTCTCGAACAGGCTGAAGCTTTCTTT. Its protein product is CSALEQAEAFF.